The 18 T cell receptor beta chains given below trace back to one sample, sequenced in a study of low-dose radiotherapy and immunotherapy resistance in tumors (dated by TCRdb to between 2022 and 2023). This sample was sequenced with an Illumina HiSeq 2500. Superscript III and a set of TRAV- and TRBV-specific primers were used to synthesize first-strand cDNA, so that both TCRalpha and TCRbeta chains were covered. TCRs were amplified for 20 to 25 PCR cycles with Phusion, using a constant-region primer paired with the adapter attached to the V primers. The public reads were reanalyzed by TCRdb: fastp trimming at Q25, MiXCR alignment, in-frame beta chains only. One record per CDR3 amino acid sequence lists the most common genes and DNA. This sample lists about 58,000 distinct CDR3 sequences; 20% to 25% were detected once. 6.7% of the sample is in the top ten clones. Sample time point, as interpreted from the label and publication: after trial treatment. Per the publication, the treatment or condition label means: LDRT plus nivolumab, ipilimumab, low-dose cyclophosphamide and aspirin (RACIN trial).

The source was PBMCs, collected after low-dose radiotherapy plus immunotherapy. These receptors came from a male donor with prostate cancer.

This clonotype was recorded many times. This chain uses TRBV20-1 with TRBJ2-3; the D gene is possibly TRBD2 (7 bases). The V and J ends lost 7 bases and 4 bases respectively, with 18 bases between them. From germline, CDR1 is DFQATT and CDR2 SNEGSKA (reference sequence). The CDR3 runs 14 residues. The CDR3 here is CSGGRGGSSDTQYF. The CDR3 nucleotides read TGCAGTGGGGGGAGGGGGGGGAGTTCAGATACGCAGTATTTT.

This clonotype was recorded many times. The genes are TRBV27 and TRBJ2-2; D unresolved. Trimming took off 4 bases at V and 5 bases at J, with 5 bases between the two ends. Germline assignment: CDR1 MNHEY and CDR2 SMNVEV (reference sequence). This CDR3 spans 12 amino acids. The CDR3 region has the DNA TGTGCCAGCAGTTCCACGACCGGGGAGCTGTTTTTT. Translation gives CASSSTTGELFF.

Notes on this clonotype: This is likely an artifact of a read error, given a far larger clone one base away. The rearrangement joins TRBV4-1 to TRBJ2-5, with TRBD1 matching 7 bases. V lost 6 bases to trimming and J lost 11 bases; unmatched junction nucleotides: 18. Germline loops: CDR1 MGHRA, CDR2 YSYEKL. The length of the CDR3 is 15 residues. CDR3 in DNA: TGCGCCAGCAGAGACAGGGTGAAATTGGGTAATGAGCAGTACTTC. Amino acid sequence: CASRDRVKLGNEQYF.

V and J are TRBV29-1 and TRBJ2-6; D remains unclear. Trimming removed 3 bases at V and 4 bases at J, with 4 bases between. CDR1 is SQVTM, CDR2 ANQGSEA, per germline. The CDR3 has 12 residues. The CDR3 protein is CSVDAGANVLTF. In DNA, the CDR3 is TGCAGCGTTGATGCCGGGGCCAACGTCCTGACTTTC.

This clonotype was seen a handful of times. J is TRBJ2-3 and V is TRBV6-8, with TRBD2 identical over 7 bases. The V gene end was trimmed by 2 bases and the J gene end by 4 bases; junction bases not matched to a gene: 9. This CDR3 is built from 16 residues. Germline V gene sequence: CDR1 MNHGY, CDR2 SAAAGT. The CDR3 here is CASSYGRGSFPDTQYF. The CDR3 DNA follows: TGTGCCAGCAGTTACGGGCGCGGGAGTTTTCCAGATACGCAGTATTTT.

This clonotype was seen ten or more times. The V and J genes are TRBV3-1 and TRBJ1-1; 8 bases agree with TRBD1. The junction had 8 bases not matched to a gene; V was cut back by 6 bases and J by 8 bases. The CDR3 runs 13 residues. Germline loops: CDR1 LGHDT, CDR2 YNNKEL (reference sequence). The CDR3 nucleotides are TGTGCCAGCAGACCACAGGGGGGGACCGAAGCTTTCTTT. Its protein is CASRPQGGTEAFF.

Ten or more counts support this clonotype. One junction end disagrees with the germline gene, perhaps due to a read error. This chain uses TRBV15 with TRBJ2-4; 13 nucleotides match TRBD2. The CDR3 sequence is 16 residues long. The germline CDR1 and CDR2 sequences are LNHNV and YYDKDF (reference sequence). This CDR3 reads CATSPGLAGAQNIQYF. The CDR3 DNA reads TGTGCCACCAGCCCCGGACTAGCGGGAGCCCAAAACATTCAGTACTTC.

As for this clonotype: A read error likely explains this, since a far larger clone differs by one base. The V and J genes are TRBV6-8 and TRBJ2-3, with D uncertain. CDR1 is MNHGY and CDR2 is SAAAGT in the germline V gene. The CDR3 loop spans 15 amino acids. CDR3 bases: TGTGCCGGCAGTACCCCACGCCCCGGCGCAGATACGCAGTATTTT. It yields the protein CAGSTPRPGADTQYF.

This clonotype was detected once. This chain uses TRBV4-1 with TRBJ2-7; 9 nucleotides agree with TRBD1. CDR3 length: 14 residues. V shed 5 bases, J shed 6 bases, and the junction held 8 bases outside the gene matches. Germline assignment: CDR1 MGHRA and CDR2 YSYEKL. The CDR3 bases are TGCGCCAGCAGCTCCGGGACAGGGAACCCCGAGCAGTACTTC. This codes for CASSSGTGNPEQYF.

This clonotype showed up many times. The chain has TRBV19 and TRBJ1-5, with 7 positions matching TRBD1. J lost 4 bases, V lost 5 bases, and 5 bases had no gene match. This CDR3 region has 14 residues. CDR1 LNHDA and CDR2 SQIVND come from the germline V gene (reference sequence). DNA of the CDR3: TGTGCCAGTAGTGCCAGGGGGTCGAATCAGCCCCAGCATTTT. Protein product: CASSARGSNQPQHF.

This chain's CDR3 is CASSQETSGGAGVGEQFF. The CDR3 DNA follows: TGTGCCAGCAGCCAAGAGACTAGCGGGGGGGCCGGAGTAGGCGAGCAGTTCTTC. The rearrangement uses TRBV4-2 and TRBJ2-1; 14 bases are shared with TRBD2. From germline, CDR1 is LGHNA and CDR2 YNFKEQ. The CDR3 covers 18 residues. V shed 0 bases and J 10 bases; nucleotides not matched to a gene: 11.

The CDR3 sequence is CASSSGTLRGTEAFF. CDR3 bases: TGTGCCAGCAGCTCGGGGACACTACGGGGGACTGAAGCTTTCTTT. This chain connects TRBV7-2 to TRBJ1-1, with D maybe TRBD1 (6 bases). Looked up from germline, CDR1 is SGHTA and CDR2 is FQGNSA. The V end lost 4 bases, the J end lost 5 bases, and 17 bases lay between the germline ends. The CDR3 spans 15 residues.

This clonotype was counted ten times or more. The V call is TRBV9, the J call TRBJ2-1, with 9 bases lining up with TRBD2. CDR3 length: 17 amino acids. From germline, CDR1 is SGDLS and CDR2 YYNGEE. After removal of 3 bases from V and 2 bases from J, the junction contained 9 bases not matched to a gene. The CDR3 sequence: CASSELTAGGAYNEQFF. The CDR3 DNA sequence: TGTGCCAGCAGCGAACTGACTGCGGGGGGGGCCTACAATGAGCAGTTCTTC.

This clonotype was recorded at least ten times. The chain employs TRBV11-2 and TRBJ2-2; unclear D gene. Looked up from germline, CDR1 is SGHAT and CDR2 is FQNNGV. The CDR3 has 14 amino acids. The V gene lost 0 bases and the J gene lost 4 bases, with 6 bases spanning the gap. CDR3 in DNA: TGTGCCAGCAGCTTAGACCCGATCACCGGGGAGCTGTTTTTT. It is translated as CASSLDPITGELFF.

This clonotype showed up many times. The gene calls are TRBV7-2 and TRBJ2-7; 9 bases agree with TRBD1. This CDR3 is built from 13 residues. V lost 5 bases to trimming and J lost 6 bases; unmatched junction nucleotides: 5. Germline-derived CDR1 and CDR2 are SGHTA and FQGNSA. The CDR3 is CASSQTGGSEQYF. In DNA, the CDR3 is TGTGCCAGCAGCCAAACAGGGGGCTCCGAGCAGTACTTC.

This clonotype was observed at least ten times. The chain links TRBV6-2 or TRBV6-3 to TRBJ1-3, with 10 bases fitting TRBD1. This CDR3 is 15 amino acids long. Losses at the gene ends were 6 bases for V and 4 bases for J; bases not matched to a gene: 6. Looked up from germline, CDR1 is MNHEY and CDR2 is SVGEGT. In DNA, the CDR3 is TGTGCCAGCAGAAAAGACAGGGGGCAGGGAAACACCATATATTTT. As protein: CASRKDRGQGNTIYF.

In this sample, this clonotype turned up many times. The V gene is TRBV11-2, the J gene TRBJ2-1; 8 nucleotides align to TRBD2. The CDR3 is 15 amino acids. Germline V lookup: CDR1 SGHAT, CDR2 FQNNGV. J gave up 6 bases and V 1 base, and 5 bases lay outside the gene matches. CDR3 coding DNA: TGTGCCAGCAGCTTAGCTGCGGGAGGAGGCAATGAGCAGTTCTTC. This sequence encodes CASSLAAGGGNEQFF.

This clonotype was counted many times. The CDR3 DNA reads as TGCAGCGTGCAGACAGGGGCTAGCAATCAGCCCCAGCATTTT. Translation: CSVQTGASNQPQHF. The chain uses TRBV29-1 and TRBJ1-5; 8 positions match TRBD1. The length of the CDR3 is 14 residues. After removal of 6 bases from V and 0 bases from J, the junction contained 4 bases not matched to a gene. The germline V gene encodes CDR1 SQVTM and CDR2 ANQGSEA.